This record looks at one T cell receptor (beta chain) sequence and its context. Its specificity is unknown. These data are taken from a study of T-cell reconstitution after alpha-beta-depleted transplantation in children. General study results and limits: Alpha-beta T cells present about two months after transplant were reported to originate from several hundred expanded graft clones.

Construction of the TCRbeta library involved unique molecular identifiers. TCRdb called the PCR reads again in MiXCR, with one record for every CDR3 protein. Among about 440,000 distinct CDR3 sequences, around two fifths were seen once, and the ten largest hold approximately 30%. The trim removed 2 bases at V and 0 bases at J, leaving 2 bases unmatched. Germline CDR1 MGHRA, CDR2 YSYEKL. CDR3 size: 17 residues. The V and J genes are TRBV4-1 and TRBJ2-2; 11 bases agree with TRBD2. The receptor was isolated from a girl under 10 years old with aplastic anemia, due to receive a stem cell transplant. The input for sequencing was PBMCs, taken before TCRalphabeta/CD19-depleted stem cell transplant. The CDR3 sequence: CASSQTSGGPNTGELFF. For the CDR3, the DNA is TGCGCCAGCAGCCAAACTAGCGGGGGCCCGAACACCGGGGAGCTGTTTTTT.